This entry describes one T cell receptor (beta chain). Its specificity is unknown. The data belong to a study of CD8 T cells in ankylosing spondylitis. Findings and limits, study-wide: In reactive arthritis synovial fluid and blood, some motif variants had been reported before. Seemingly characteristic of ankylosing spondylitis blood was a TCR beta motif consisting of fewer than 10 highly homologous variants. Clones tied to disease were said to be significantly enriched in matched ankylosing spondylitis synovial fluid.

The CDR3 consists of 17 residues. J gave up 10 bases and V 0 bases, and 11 bases lay outside the gene matches. Germline V gene sequence: CDR1 SGHDT, CDR2 YYEEEE. TCRdb processed the 5' RACE reads anew with MiXCR; each CDR3 protein has one entry. The sample records around 150,000 distinct CDR3 sequences, around 10% being singletons. The gene calls are TRBV5-6 and TRBJ2-6; 9 nucleotides match TRBD1. This clonotype originated in a female donor with ankylosing spondylitis or in good health (not recorded which). The sequencing input was blood, either unsorted or a sorted T cell fraction (not recorded which). The CDR3 DNA reads as TGTGCCAGCAGCTTGGCTAAGGGACAGGGCCTAAGGAACGTCCTGACTTTC. Translating gives CASSLAKGQGLRNVLTF.